This T cell receptor (beta chain) was captured in a study of cytomegalovirus exposure and HLA in healthy donors (TCRdb year 2017). Study-wide context: According to a later analysis, the 120 or so validation repertoires were produced on the same platform as the roughly 600 repertoires of the first cohort. The aim of the study was to test whether cataloging public T cell receptors could identify signatures of past pathogen exposure. Along with the approximately 620-subject first cohort, a separate validation cohort of about 110 different subjects was used. To predict cytomegalovirus infection status, the study brought together high-throughput TCR immunosequencing, statistical association of individual TCRs with disease status, and machine learning. Overall study outcomes, separate from this receptor: A later analysis had no HLA typing for the validation cohort, so co-occurrence there was scored across all 110 or so repertoires. Across donors, most TCR sequences were observed very rarely, whereas some public TCRs were present in many individuals. A total of some 180 TCR beta chains were listed by the study as associated with cytomegalovirus. It was suggested by the authors that the approach could potentially be generalized to other disease states and immunological phenotypes. A few of the identified cytomegalovirus-associated TCR beta chains were confirmed in vitro to be specific for cytomegalovirus antigens. In a later analysis, TCRs clustered in the first cohort were found to also tend to co-occur in the 120 or so validation repertoires, with about 93% of cluster scores above 0. The classifier was reported to diagnose cytomegalovirus status with high specificity and sensitivity in both the original cohort and the validation cohort.

The donors belonged to the validation cohort of around 130 subjects, which was separate from the roughly 680-subject first cohort. The library relied on the immunoSEQ multiplex PCR assay. In the authors' own workflow: To diagnose cytomegalovirus status from the catalog of TCR beta chain sequences, a statistical classification framework was built. The source is immuneACCESS, and TCRdb retained only in-frame sequences with V and J called. Part of the clones is not carried over; for the studies checked, unresolved V genes explain less than half of this, and the remainder is unexplained. V, J and clone size are those of that table, while D and trimming were read from the DNA. This sample comprises some 140,000 clones, approximately 85% of them detected only once. Of the sample, under 1.5% is held by the ten largest clones. At the junction V is shortened by 4 bases and J by 6 bases; bases outside the gene matches: 11. From cysteine to phenylalanine, the CDR3 is 16 amino acids long. This entry keeps only the CDR3 DNA: 48 bases, framed from base 1. Sequences LNHDA (CDR1) and SQIVND (CDR2) are obtained from the germline V gene (reference sequence).

This clone was seen only once. The clone's antigen remains unknown. Qualities for individual bases were not recorded, and no much larger clone is one base off. The chain joins TRBV19 to TRBJ1-5; TRBD1 aligns with 8 central bases. The source material was PBMCs. This sequence originates from a woman aged 30 to 39 in good health and CMV-seronegative. The CDR3 reads CASSTGGALRSQPQHF. In nucleotide form, the sequence is TGTGCCAGTAGTACAGGGGGCGCATTAAGAAGTCAGCCCCAGCATTTT.